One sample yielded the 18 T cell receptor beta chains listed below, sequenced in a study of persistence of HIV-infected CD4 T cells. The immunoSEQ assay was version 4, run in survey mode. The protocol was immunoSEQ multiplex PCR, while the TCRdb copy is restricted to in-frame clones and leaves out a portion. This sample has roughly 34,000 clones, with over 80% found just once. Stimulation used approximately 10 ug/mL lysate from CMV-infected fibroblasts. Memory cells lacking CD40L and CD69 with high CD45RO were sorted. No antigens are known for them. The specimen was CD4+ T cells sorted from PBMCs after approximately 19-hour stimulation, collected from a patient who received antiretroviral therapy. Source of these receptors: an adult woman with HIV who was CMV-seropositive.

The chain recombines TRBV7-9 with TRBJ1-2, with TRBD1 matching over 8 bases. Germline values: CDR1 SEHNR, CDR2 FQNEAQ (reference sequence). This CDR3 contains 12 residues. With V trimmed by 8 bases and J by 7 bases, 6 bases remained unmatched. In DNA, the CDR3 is TGTGCCAGCGTTCTGACAGGGGTTGGCTACACCTTC. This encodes CASVLTGVGYTF. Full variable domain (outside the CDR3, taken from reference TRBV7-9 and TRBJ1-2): DTGVSQNPRHKITKRGQNVTFRCDPISEHNRLYWYRQTLGQGPEFLTYFQNEAQLEKSRLLSDRFSAERPKGSFSTLEIQRTEQGDSAMYLCASVLTGVGYTFGSGTRLTVV.

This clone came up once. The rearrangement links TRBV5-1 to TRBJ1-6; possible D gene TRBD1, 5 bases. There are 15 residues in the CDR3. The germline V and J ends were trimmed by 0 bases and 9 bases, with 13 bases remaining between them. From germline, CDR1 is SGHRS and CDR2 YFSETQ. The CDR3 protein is CASSLASEGTSPLHF. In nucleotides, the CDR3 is TGCGCCAGCAGCTTGGCCTCAGAGGGGACTTCACCCCTCCACTTT. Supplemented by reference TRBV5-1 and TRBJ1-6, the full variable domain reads KAGVTQTPRYLIKTRGQQVTLSCSPISGHRSVSWYQQTPGQGLQFLFEYFSETQRNKGNFPGRFSGRQFSNSRSEMNVSTLELGDSALYLCASSLASEGTSPLHFGNGTRLTVT.

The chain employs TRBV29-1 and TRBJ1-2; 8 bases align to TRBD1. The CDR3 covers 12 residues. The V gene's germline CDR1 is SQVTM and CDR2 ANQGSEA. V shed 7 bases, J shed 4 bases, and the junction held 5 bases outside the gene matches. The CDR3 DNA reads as TGCAGCGGACAGGGGCTTGGCTATGGCTACACCTTC. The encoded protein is CSGQGLGYGYTF.

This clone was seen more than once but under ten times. The CDR3 loop is CASSLEGISAYEQYF. The CDR3 DNA follows: TGTGCCAGCAGTTTAGAAGGGATATCGGCCTACGAGCAGTACTTC. V and J are TRBV28 and TRBJ2-7, with D hard to call. Germline lookup yields CDR1 MDHEN and CDR2 SYDVKM. V was cut by 2 bases and J by 2 bases, with 13 bases left in between. CDR3 length: 15 residues.

Here the CDR3 reads CASSGQGAKGEQYF. CDR3 in DNA: TGTGCCAGCAGCGGACAGGGGGCGAAGGGCGAGCAGTACTTC. The chain is built from TRBV7-2 and TRBJ2-7; 11 positions agree with TRBD1. V dropped 5 bases and J dropped 6; count of bases not matched to a gene: 6. Germline CDR1 reads SGHTA; CDR2 reads FQGNSA. The CDR3 is 14 amino acids.

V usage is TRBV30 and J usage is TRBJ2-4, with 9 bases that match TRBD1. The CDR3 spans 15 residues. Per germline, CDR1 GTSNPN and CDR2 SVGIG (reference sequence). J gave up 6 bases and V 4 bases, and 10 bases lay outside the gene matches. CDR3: CAWTRTRTGANIQYF. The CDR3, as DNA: TGTGCCTGGACGCGGACCCGGACAGGGGCAAACATTCAGTACTTC. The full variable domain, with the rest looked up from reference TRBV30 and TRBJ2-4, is SQTIHQWPATLVQPVGSPLSLECTVEGTSNPNLYWYRQAAGRGLQLLFYSVGIGQISSEVPQNLSASRPQDRQFILSSKKLLLSDSGFYLCAWTRTRTGANIQYFGAGTRLSVL.

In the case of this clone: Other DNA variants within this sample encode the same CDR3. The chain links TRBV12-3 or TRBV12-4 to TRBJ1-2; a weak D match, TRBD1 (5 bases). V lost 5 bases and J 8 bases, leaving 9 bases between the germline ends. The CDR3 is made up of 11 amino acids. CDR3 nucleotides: TGTGCCAGCAGTCCCGGACACGGCTACACCTTC. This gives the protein CASSPGHGYTF.

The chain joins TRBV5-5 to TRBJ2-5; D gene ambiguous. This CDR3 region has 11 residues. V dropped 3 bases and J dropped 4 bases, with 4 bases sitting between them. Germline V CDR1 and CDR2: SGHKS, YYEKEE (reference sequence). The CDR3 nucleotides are TGTGCCAGCAGCTCCATAGAGACCCAGTACTTC. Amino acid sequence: CASSSIETQYF.

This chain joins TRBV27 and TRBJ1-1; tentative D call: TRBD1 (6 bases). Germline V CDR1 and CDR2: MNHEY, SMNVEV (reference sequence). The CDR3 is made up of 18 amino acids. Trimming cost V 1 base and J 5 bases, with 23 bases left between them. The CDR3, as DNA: TGTGCCAGCAGTTTATGGCGACCTCTGGGGGGCGAGGGGACTGAAGCTTTCTTT. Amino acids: CASSLWRPLGGEGTEAFF.

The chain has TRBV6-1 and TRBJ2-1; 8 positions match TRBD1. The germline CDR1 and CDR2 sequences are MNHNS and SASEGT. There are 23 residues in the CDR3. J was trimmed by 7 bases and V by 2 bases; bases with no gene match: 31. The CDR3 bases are TGTGCCAGCAGTGAACGAGGGGAGGTCCGGGACAGGAAGGTTATGCGTGGATATAATGAGCAGTTCTTC. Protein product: CASSERGEVRDRKVMRGYNEQFF.

The CDR3 bases are TGTGCCAGCAGCCAGGGGGGACAGGGGAGGACCCAGTACTTC. Amino acids: CASSQGGQGRTQYF. The chain recombines TRBV7-2 with TRBJ2-5, with 10 positions matching TRBD1. Germline loops: CDR1 SGHTA, CDR2 FQGNSA. There are 14 residues in the CDR3. V shed 5 bases and J 7 bases; nucleotides not matched to a gene: 7. Supplemented by reference TRBV7-2 and TRBJ2-5, the full variable domain reads GAGVSQSPSNKVTEKGKDVELRCDPISGHTALYWYRQSLGQGLEFLIYFQGNSAPDKSGLPSDRFSAERTGGSVSTLTIQRTQQEDSAVYLCASSQGGQGRTQYFGPGTRLLVL.

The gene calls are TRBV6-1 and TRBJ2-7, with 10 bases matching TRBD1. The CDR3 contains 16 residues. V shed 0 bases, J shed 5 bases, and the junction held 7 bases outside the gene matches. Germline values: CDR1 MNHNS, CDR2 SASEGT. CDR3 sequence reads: CASSEARTGGLHEQYF. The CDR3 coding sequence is TGTGCCAGCAGTGAAGCCCGGACAGGGGGTCTACACGAGCAGTACTTC.

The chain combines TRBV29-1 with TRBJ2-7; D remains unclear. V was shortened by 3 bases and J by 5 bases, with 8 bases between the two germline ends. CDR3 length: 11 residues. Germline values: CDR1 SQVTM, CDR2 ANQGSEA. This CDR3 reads CSVDLFDEQYF. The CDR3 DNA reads TGCAGCGTTGACCTGTTCGACGAGCAGTACTTC.

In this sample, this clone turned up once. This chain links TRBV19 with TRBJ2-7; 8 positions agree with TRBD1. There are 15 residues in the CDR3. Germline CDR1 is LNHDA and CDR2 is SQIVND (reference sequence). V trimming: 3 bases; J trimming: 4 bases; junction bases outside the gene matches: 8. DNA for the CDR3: TGTGCCAGTAGTATCAGGGACAGGAACCCGTACGAGCAGTACTTC. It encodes CASSIRDRNPYEQYF.

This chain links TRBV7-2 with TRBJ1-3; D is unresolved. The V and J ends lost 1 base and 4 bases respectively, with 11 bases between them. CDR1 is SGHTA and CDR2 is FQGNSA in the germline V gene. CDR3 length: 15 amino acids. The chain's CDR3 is CASSLGLLGGNTIYF. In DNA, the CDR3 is TGTGCCAGCAGCTTAGGACTCCTGGGCGGAAACACCATATATTTT. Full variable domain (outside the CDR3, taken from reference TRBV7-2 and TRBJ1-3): GAGVSQSPSNKVTEKGKDVELRCDPISGHTALYWYRQSLGQGLEFLIYFQGNSAPDKSGLPSDRFSAERTGGSVSTLTIQRTQQEDSAVYLCASSLGLLGGNTIYFGEGSWLTVV.

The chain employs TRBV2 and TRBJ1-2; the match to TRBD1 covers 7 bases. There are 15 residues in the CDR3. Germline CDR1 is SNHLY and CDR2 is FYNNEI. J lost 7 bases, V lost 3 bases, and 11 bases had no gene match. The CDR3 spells CASSEFKGASFGYTF. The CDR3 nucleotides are TGTGCCAGCAGTGAGTTTAAGGGGGCATCTTTTGGCTACACCTTC.

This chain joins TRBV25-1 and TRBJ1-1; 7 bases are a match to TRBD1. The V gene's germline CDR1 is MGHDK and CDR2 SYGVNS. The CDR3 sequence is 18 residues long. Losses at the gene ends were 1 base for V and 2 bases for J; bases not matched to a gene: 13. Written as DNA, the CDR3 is TGTGCCAGCAGTGAATTGCGGCCCCCCGGGACAGCCAACACTGAAGCTTTCTTT. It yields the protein CASSELRPPGTANTEAFF.

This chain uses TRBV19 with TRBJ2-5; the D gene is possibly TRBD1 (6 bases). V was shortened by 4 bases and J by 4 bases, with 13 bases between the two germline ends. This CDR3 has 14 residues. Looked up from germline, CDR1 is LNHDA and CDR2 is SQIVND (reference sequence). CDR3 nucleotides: TGTGCCAGTAGTACCCAGGGGTGGGGAGAGACCCAGTACTTC. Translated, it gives CASSTQGWGETQYF.